This TCR beta chain was captured by sequencing in a study of cytomegalovirus exposure and HLA in healthy donors. In the study overall: Of several hundred genotyped donors, around 84% clustered with self-reported Caucasian donors. Notes on the study in general: CMV serostatus alone was available as immune exposure information.

On this clone itself: Its antigen remains unknown.

J was trimmed by 5 bases and V by 6 bases; bases with no gene match: 3. The CDR3 length is 14 residues. Germline V CDR1 and CDR2: MNHEY, SVGAGI. The PCR contained 60 Vbeta and 13 Jbeta primers. The table came from immunoSEQ multiplex PCR; TCRdb's copy has only in-frame clones and leaves some out. The table records around 120,000 clones, more than 65% of them present only once. The chain combines TRBV6-5 with TRBJ1-6, with 8 bases fitting TRBD1. This receptor was identified in a man over 45 in good health and CMV-seronegative. Sequencing input: PBMCs. This chain's CDR3 is CASRDRVHNSPLHF. In DNA form, the CDR3 reads TGTGCCAGCAGGGACAGGGTGCATAATTCACCCCTCCACTTT.